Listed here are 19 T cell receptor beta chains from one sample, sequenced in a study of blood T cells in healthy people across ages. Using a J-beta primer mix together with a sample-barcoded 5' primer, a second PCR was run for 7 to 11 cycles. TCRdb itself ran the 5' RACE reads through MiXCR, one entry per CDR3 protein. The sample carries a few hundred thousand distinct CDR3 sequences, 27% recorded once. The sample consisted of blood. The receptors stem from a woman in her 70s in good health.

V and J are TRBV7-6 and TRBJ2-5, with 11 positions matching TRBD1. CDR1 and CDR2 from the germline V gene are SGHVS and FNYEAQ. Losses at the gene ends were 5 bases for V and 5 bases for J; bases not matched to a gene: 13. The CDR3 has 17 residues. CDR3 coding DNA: TGTGCCAGCAGCCGCTTCGGACAGGGGGCAAGGACGGAGACCCAGTACTTC. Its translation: CASSRFGQGARTETQYF.

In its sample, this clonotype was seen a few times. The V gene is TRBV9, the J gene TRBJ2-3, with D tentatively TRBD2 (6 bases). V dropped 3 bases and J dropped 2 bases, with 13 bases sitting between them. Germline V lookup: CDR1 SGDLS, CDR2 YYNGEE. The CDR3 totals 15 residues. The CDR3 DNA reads TGTGCCAGCAGCGCCGGGGGATACACCACAGATACGCAGTATTTT. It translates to CASSAGGYTTDTQYF.

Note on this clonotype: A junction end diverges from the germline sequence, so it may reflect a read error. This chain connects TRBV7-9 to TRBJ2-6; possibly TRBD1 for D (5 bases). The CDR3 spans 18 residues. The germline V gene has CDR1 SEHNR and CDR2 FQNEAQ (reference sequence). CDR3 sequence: CASSPVPYRISGANVQTF. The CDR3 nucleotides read TGTGCCAGCAGCCCGGTCCCGTACCGCATCTCTGGGGCCAACGTCCAGACTTTC.

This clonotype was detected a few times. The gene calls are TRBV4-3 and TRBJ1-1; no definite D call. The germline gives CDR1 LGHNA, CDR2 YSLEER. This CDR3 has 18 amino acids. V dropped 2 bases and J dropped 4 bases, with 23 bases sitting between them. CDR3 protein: CASSQSTIVGRSGTEAFF. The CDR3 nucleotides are TGCGCCAGCAGCCAATCCACCATAGTGGGCAGAAGTGGCACTGAAGCTTTCTTT.

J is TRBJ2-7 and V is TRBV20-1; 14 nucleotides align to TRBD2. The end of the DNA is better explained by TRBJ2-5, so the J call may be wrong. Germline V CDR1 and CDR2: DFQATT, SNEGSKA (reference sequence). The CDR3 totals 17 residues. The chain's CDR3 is CSARPGLAGARGKTQYF. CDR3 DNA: TGCAGTGCTAGACCGGGACTAGCGGGGGCTCGTGGGAAGACCCAGTACTTC.

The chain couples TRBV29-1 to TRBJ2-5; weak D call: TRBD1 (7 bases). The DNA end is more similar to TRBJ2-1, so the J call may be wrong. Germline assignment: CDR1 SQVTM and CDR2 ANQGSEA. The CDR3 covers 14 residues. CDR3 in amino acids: CSTQAGQRSNEQFF. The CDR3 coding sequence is TGCAGCACACAGGCGGGACAGCGTAGTAATGAGCAGTTCTTC.

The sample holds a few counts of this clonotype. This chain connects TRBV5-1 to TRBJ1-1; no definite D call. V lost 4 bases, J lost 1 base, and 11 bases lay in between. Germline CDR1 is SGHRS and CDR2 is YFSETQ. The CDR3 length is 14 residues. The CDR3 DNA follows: TGCGCCAGCAGCCTGGCACCCGAGAACACTGAAGCTTTCTTT. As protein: CASSLAPENTEAFF.

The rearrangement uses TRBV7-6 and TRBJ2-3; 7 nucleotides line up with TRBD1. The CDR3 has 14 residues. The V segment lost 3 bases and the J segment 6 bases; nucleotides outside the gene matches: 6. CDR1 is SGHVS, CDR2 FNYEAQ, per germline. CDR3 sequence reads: CASSFQTGIDTQYF. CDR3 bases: TGTGCCAGCAGCTTCCAGACAGGGATTGATACGCAGTATTTT.

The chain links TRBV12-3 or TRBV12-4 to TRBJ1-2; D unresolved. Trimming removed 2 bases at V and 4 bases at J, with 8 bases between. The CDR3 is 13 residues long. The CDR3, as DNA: TGTGCCAGCAGTTTAACCGACCTCTATGGCTACACCTTC. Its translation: CASSLTDLYGYTF.

Here the CDR3 reads CSVGDPSWNEQFF. CDR3 coding DNA: TGCAGCGTTGGGGACCCAAGTTGGAATGAGCAGTTCTTC. The chain employs TRBV29-1 and TRBJ2-5, with D perhaps assigned TRBD1 or TRBD2 (5 bases each). Judging by the DNA end, TRBJ2-1 fits better; the J call may be wrong. The CDR3 totals 13 residues. Germline V gives CDR1 SQVTM, CDR2 ANQGSEA.

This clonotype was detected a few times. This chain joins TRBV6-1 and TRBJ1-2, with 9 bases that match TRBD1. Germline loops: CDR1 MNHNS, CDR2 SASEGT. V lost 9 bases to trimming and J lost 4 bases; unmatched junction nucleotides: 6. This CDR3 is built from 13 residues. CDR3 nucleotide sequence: TGTGCCAGTCGGACAGGGGTTGGCTATGGCTACACCTTC. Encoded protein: CASRTGVGYGYTF.

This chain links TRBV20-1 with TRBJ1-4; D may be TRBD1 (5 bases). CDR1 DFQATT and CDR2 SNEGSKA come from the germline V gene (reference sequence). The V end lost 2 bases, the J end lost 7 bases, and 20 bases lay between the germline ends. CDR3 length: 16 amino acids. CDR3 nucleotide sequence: TGCAGTGCTAGATCAAGGGACGGGGCTTATAGTGAAAAACTGTTTTTT. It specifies CSARSRDGAYSEKLFF.

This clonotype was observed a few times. This CDR3 is CATSDSPGQGRAGELFF. Written as DNA, the CDR3 is TGTGCCACCAGTGATTCACCGGGACAGGGGAGGGCCGGGGAGCTGTTTTTT. The chain recombines TRBV24-1 with TRBJ2-2; TRBD1 agrees at 10 bases. Trimming removed 2 bases from V and 6 bases from J; junction bases left unmatched: 8. The CDR3 runs 17 residues. Germline-derived CDR1 and CDR2 are KGHDR and SFDVKD.

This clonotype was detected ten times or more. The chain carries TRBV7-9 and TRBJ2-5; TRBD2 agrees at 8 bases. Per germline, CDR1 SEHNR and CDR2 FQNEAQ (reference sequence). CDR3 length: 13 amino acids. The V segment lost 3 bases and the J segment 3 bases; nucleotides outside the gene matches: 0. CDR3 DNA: TGTGCCAGCAGCTTCGGGGGGGAAGAGACCCAGTACTTC. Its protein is CASSFGGEETQYF.

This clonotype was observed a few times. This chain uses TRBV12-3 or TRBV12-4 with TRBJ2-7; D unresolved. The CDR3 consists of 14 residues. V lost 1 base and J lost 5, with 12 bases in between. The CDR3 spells CASSLDPNRDEQYF. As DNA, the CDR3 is TGTGCCAGCAGTTTAGACCCGAATAGGGACGAGCAGTACTTC.

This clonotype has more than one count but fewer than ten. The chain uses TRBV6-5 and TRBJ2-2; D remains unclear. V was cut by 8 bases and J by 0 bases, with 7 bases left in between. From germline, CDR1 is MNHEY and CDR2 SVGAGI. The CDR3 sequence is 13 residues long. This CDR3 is CASGTTNTGELFF. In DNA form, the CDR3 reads TGTGCCAGCGGCACAACGAACACCGGGGAGCTGTTTTTT.

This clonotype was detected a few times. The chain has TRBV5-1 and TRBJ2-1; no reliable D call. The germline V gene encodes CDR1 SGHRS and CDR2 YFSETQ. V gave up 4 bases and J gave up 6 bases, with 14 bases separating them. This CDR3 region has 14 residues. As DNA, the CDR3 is TGCGCCAGCAGCGTTATGCCAGATTCCAATGAGCAGTTCTTC. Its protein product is CASSVMPDSNEQFF.

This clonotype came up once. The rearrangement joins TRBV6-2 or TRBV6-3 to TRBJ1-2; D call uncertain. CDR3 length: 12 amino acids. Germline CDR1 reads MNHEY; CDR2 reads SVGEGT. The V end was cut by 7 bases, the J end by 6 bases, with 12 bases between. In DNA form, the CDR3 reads TGTGCCAGCAAGGTGTCTTGGAATGGCTACACCTTC. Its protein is CASKVSWNGYTF.

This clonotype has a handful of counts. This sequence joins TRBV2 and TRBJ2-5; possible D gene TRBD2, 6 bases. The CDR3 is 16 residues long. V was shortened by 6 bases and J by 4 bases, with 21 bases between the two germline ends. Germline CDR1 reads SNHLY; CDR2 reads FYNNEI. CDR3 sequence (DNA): TGTGCCAGCAGCAGCGGAAACGGGGGAGGCGGAGAGACCCAGTACTTC. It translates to CASSSGNGGGGETQYF.